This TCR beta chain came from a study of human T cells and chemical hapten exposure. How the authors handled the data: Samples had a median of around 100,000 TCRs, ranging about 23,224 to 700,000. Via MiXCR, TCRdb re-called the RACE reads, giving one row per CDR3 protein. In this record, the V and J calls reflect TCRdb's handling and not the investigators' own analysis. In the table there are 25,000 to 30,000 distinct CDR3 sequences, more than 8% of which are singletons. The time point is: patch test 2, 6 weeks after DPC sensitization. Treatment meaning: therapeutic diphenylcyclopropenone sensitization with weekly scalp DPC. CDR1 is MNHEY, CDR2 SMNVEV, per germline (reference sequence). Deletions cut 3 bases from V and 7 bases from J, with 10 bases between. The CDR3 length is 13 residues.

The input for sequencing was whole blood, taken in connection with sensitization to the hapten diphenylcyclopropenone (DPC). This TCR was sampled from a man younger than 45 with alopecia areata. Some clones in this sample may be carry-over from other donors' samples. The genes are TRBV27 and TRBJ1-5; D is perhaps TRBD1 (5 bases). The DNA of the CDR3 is TGTGCCAGCAGTTTCGCAGGGAACCAGCCCCAGCATTTT. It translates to CASSFAGNQPQHF.